This note documents a single TCR beta chain sequence. The antigen is undetermined. This sample stems from a study of T-cell memory formation after mild COVID-19. In the study overall: TCR clusters showed largely donor specificity.

Using constant-segment primers, 5'RACE produced TCR alpha and TCR beta cDNA libraries carrying sample barcodes and UMIs. TCRdb reanalysed the 5' RACE reads using MiXCR and keeps one entry per CDR3 protein. The table includes 200,000 to 250,000 distinct CDR3 sequences, about 9.2% detected once. Findings and limits, study-wide: Pre-infection memory harbored some responding clones, suggesting cross-reactive memory joined. CD4/CD8 balance characterized clones contracting day 15 to 85, and CD4+ skew characterized later expanders.

Sequencing was performed on PBMCs or a T cell subset sorted from them (not recorded which). The sequence derives from a man aged 18 to 35 who had mild COVID-19 (a few samples of this study predate the infection). Cell type and time point are not known.

The CDR3 nucleotides read TGTGCCAGCTCACCACCGGGACAGTTCAGCAATGAGCAGTTCTTC. Amino acids: CASSPPGQFSNEQFF. The V and J genes are TRBV18 and TRBJ2-1; TRBD1 aligns across 7 bases. This CDR3 is built from 15 residues. Losses at the gene ends were 0 bases for V and 6 bases for J; bases not matched to a gene: 5. Germline V gene lookup returns CDR1 KGHSH and CDR2 LQKENI.